The 14 T cell receptor beta chains below come from one sample, sequenced in a study of blood T cell repertoires in COVID-19 (dated by TCRdb to about 2020). The library was built by means of the immunoSEQ multiplex PCR assay. Imported from immuneACCESS, the table was reduced by TCRdb to in-frame sequences with V and J called. These copies leave out some clones; in studies compared against another copy, an unresolved V gene accounts for under half, and the cause of the remainder is not known. The sample profile shows some 190,000 clones; 84% of them were found once. The ten largest account for under 10% of the sample. Sequences were obtained from peripheral blood. These receptors all stem from a woman aged 80 or older with COVID-19, enrolled during active disease.

This clone was counted a single time. The DNA for the CDR3 is TGTGCCAGCAGCAAATGGTGCCGGGTATCCCTCTCCTACGAGCAGTACTTC. Its translation: CASSKWCRVSLSYEQYF. V is TRBV21-1 and J is TRBJ2-7; the table's D gene call, TRBD2, was not cross checked with the DNA. TRBV21-1 is marked as a pseudogene. This CDR3 is built from 17 residues.

This chain uses TRBV19 with TRBJ1-5; TRBD1 matches 8 bases. The CDR3 consists of 15 residues. The germline V gene encodes CDR1 LNHDA and CDR2 SQIVND (reference sequence). V dropped 5 bases and J dropped 2; count of bases not matched to a gene: 5. DNA of the CDR3: TGTGCCAGTAGTGGCGAGGGACAGGGCAATCAGCCCCAGCATTTT. Protein sequence: CASSGEGQGNQPQHF.

The chain has TRBV28 and TRBJ1-4; the match to TRBD1 covers 7 bases. CDR1 and CDR2 (germline): MDHEN, SYDVKM. Trimming at V came to 5 bases and at J to 11 bases, leaving 5 bases not matched to a gene. This CDR3 region has 12 residues. For the CDR3, the DNA is TGTGCCAGCAGTCCCCTGACAGGGAAACTGTTTTTT. Translating it yields CASSPLTGKLFF.

This rearrangement joins TRBV3-1 (or the pseudogene TRBV3-2) to TRBJ2-7, with D hard to call. V lost 5 bases and J lost 2, with 16 bases in between. The CDR3 covers 15 residues. The germline gives CDR1 LGHDT, CDR2 YNNKEL (reference sequence). The CDR3 region has the DNA TGTGCCAGCAGCGGAAAGGAAGTTGCGGCCTACGAGCAGTACTTC. It encodes CASSGKEVAAYEQYF.

The rearrangement links TRBV5-5 to TRBJ1-1; no firm D call. The CDR3 has 15 amino acids. With 2 bases removed from V and 0 bases from J, the gap between germline ends came to 11 bases. Germline values: CDR1 SGHKS, CDR2 YYEKEE (reference sequence). Here the CDR3 reads CASSFSSGLNTEAFF. As DNA, the CDR3 is TGTGCCAGCAGCTTCAGTTCGGGGTTGAACACTGAAGCTTTCTTT.

This chain joins TRBV2 and TRBJ2-3; 11 bases line up with TRBD1. The CDR3 runs 16 residues. With V trimmed by 6 bases and J by 2 bases, 7 bases remained unmatched. Germline values: CDR1 SNHLY, CDR2 FYNNEI. DNA for the CDR3: TGTGCCAGCAGAGGACAGGGGGCGGATCCCACAGATACGCAGTATTTT. Amino acids: CASRGQGADPTDTQYF.

Only one count was recorded for this clone. CDR3 bases: TGTGCCAGCAGCGTAGGAACTAGCGGGATTTGGACCGGGGAGCTGTTTTTT. Amino acids: CASSVGTSGIWTGELFF. The V gene is TRBV9, the J gene TRBJ2-2; 10 bases fit TRBD2. After removal of 0 bases from V and 5 bases from J, the junction contained 7 bases not matched to a gene. Per germline, CDR1 SGDLS and CDR2 YYNGEE. CDR3 length: 17 residues.

Points on this clone: This CDR3 is also generated by other DNA sequences in the sample. The CDR3 DNA is TGTGCCAGCAGCCAAGCGGGACAGGGGACTCAGCCCCAGCATTTT. Protein sequence: CASSQAGQGTQPQHF. This chain connects TRBV4-2 to TRBJ1-5, with 10 bases aligning to TRBD1. There are 15 residues in the CDR3. The germline CDR1 and CDR2 sequences are LGHNA and YNFKEQ. Trimming took 1 base from V and 6 from J; bases not matched to a gene: 3.

The chain joins TRBV2 to TRBJ1-5, with TRBD1 identical over 10 bases. Germline CDR1 SNHLY, CDR2 FYNNEI. The CDR3 has 16 residues. Unmatched junction bases numbered 6, after V lost 4 bases and J lost 3 bases. The CDR3 DNA reads TGTGCCAGCAGTGTGGGGACAGGGGTCCCCAATCAGCCCCAGCATTTT. Translation gives CASSVGTGVPNQPQHF.

There are a few counts of this clone. The chain recombines TRBV5-1 with TRBJ2-2; the match to TRBD1 covers 7 bases. Per the germline V gene, CDR1 is SGHRS and CDR2 is YFSETQ. V was pared by 5 bases and J by 7 bases, with 8 bases of the junction left unmatched. This CDR3 region has 14 residues. For the CDR3, the DNA is TGCGCCAGCAGACTAGACAGGGCTTACGGGGAGCTGTTTTTT. Translation: CASRLDRAYGELFF.

The chain has TRBV2 and TRBJ1-2; tentatively, D is TRBD1 (6 bases). Per the germline V gene, CDR1 is SNHLY and CDR2 is FYNNEI. V gave up 6 bases and J gave up 3 bases, with 11 bases separating them. The CDR3 sequence is 13 residues long. The CDR3 sequence: CASRRGLDYGYTF. Here the CDR3 DNA reads TGTGCCAGCAGGAGGGGGTTGGACTATGGCTACACCTTC.

Comment on this clone: Other nucleotide sequences from this sample produce the same CDR3. The rearrangement uses TRBV5-1 and TRBJ2-5, with D perhaps TRBD2 (6 bases). The CDR3 is 13 residues long. Germline V gene sequence: CDR1 SGHRS, CDR2 YFSETQ. The ends were cut back, 7 bases at V and 1 base at J, with 11 bases in the middle. This CDR3 reads CASSRDSQETQYF. CDR3 coding DNA: TGCGCCAGCTCCCGGGACTCCCAAGAGACCCAGTACTTC.

The V gene is TRBV6-4, the J gene TRBJ2-3, with TRBD2 as a possible D gene (5 bases). There are 14 residues in the CDR3. From germline, CDR1 is MRHNA and CDR2 SNTAGT. V lost 3 bases to trimming and J lost 6 bases, with 13 bases between them. CDR3 sequence reads: CASSERPGGDTQYF. CDR3 coding DNA: TGTGCCAGCAGTGAACGACCGGGCGGGGATACGCAGTATTTT.

CDR3 coding DNA: TGCGCCAGCAGCTTGGGACTGAACAATGAGCAGTTCTTC. It yields the protein CASSLGLNNEQFF. This chain uses TRBV5-1 with TRBJ2-1; D not certain. Germline CDR1 and CDR2: SGHRS and YFSETQ. V was pared by 0 bases and J by 5 bases, with 6 bases between. The CDR3 length is 13 residues.